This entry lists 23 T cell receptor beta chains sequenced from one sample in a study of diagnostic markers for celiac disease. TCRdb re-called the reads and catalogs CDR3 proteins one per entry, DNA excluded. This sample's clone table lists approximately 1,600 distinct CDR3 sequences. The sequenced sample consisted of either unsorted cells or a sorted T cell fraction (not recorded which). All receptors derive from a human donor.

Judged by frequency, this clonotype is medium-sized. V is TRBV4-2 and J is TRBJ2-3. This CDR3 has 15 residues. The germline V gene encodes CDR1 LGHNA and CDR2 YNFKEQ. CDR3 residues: CASSQDSESTDTQYF.

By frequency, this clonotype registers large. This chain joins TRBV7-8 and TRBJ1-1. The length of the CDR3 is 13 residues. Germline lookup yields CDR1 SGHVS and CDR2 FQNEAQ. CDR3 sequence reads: CASSLAWDTEAFF. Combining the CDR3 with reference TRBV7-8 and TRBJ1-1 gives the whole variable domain GAGVSQSPRYKVAKRGQDVALRCDPISGHVSLFWYQQALGQGPEFLTYFQNEAQLDKSGLPSDRFFAERPEGSVSTLKIQRTQQEDSAVYLCASSLAWDTEAFFGQGTRLTVV.

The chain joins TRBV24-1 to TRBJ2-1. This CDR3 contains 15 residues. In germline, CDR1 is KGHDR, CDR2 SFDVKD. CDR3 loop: CATSNGQATRNEQFF.

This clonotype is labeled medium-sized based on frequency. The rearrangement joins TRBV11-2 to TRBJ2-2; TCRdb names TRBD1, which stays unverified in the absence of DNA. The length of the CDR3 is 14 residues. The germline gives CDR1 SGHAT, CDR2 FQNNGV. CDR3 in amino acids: CASSRDSNTGELFF.

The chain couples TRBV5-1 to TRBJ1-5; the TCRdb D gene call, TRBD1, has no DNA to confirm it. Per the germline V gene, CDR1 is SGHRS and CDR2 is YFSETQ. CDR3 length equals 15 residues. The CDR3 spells CASSSTGTLNQPQHF.

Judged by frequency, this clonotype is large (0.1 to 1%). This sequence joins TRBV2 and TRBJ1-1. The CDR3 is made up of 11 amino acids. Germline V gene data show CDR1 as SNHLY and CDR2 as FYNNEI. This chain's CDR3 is CLRSRYTEAFF.

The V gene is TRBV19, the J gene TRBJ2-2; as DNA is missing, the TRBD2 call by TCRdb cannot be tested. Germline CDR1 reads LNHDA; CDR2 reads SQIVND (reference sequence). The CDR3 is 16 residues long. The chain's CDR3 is CASSMGTSGSTGELFF.

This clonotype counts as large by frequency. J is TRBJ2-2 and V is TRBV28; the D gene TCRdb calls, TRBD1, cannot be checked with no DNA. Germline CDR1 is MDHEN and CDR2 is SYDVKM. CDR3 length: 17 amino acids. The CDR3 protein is CASSSLITGLGTGELFF.

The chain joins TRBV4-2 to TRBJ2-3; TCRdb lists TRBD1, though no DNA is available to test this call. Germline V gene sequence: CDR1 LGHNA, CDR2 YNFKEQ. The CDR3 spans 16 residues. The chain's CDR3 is CASSTPRGPDGGTQYF.

CDR3 in amino acids: CSVDPSGWVNEQFF. The chain couples TRBV29-1 to TRBJ2-1; TCRdb returns TRBD2, unconfirmable since there is no DNA. Germline CDR1 and CDR2: SQVTM and ANQGSEA. The CDR3 extends over 14 amino acids.

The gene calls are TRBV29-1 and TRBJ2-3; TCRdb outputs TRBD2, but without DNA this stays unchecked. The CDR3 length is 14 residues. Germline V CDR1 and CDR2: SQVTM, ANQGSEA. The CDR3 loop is CSVSASLGTDTQYF.

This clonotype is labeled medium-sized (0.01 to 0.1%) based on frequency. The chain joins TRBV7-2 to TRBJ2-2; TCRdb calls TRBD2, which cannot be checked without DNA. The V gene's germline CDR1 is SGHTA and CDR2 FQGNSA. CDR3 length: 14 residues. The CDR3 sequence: CASSMRALTGELFF.

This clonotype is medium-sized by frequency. CDR3 residues: CASSLIVGPYTGELFF. The J gene is TRBJ2-2, the V gene TRBV27; the D gene TCRdb calls, TRBD1, cannot be checked with no DNA. Germline V CDR1 and CDR2: MNHEY, SMNVEV (reference sequence). This CDR3 spans 16 amino acids.

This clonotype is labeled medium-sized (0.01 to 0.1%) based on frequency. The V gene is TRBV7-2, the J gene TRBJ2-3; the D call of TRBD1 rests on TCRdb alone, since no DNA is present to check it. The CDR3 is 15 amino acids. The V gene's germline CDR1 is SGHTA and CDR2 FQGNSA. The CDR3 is CASSSSPGFTDTQYF.

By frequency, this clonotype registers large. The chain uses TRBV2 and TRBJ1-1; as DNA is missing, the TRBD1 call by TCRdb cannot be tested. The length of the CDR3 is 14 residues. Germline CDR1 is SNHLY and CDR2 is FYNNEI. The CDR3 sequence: CASTLGQANTEAFF. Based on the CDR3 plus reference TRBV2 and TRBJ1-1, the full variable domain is EPEVTQTPSHQVTQMGQEVILRCVPISNHLYFYWYRQILGQKVEFLVSFYNNEISEKSEIFDDQFSVERPDGSNFTLKIRSTKLEDSAMYFCASTLGQANTEAFFGQGTRLTVV.

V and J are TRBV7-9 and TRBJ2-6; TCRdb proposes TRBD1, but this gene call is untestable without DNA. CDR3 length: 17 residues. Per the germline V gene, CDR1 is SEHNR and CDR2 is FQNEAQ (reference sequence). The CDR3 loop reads CASSSPDRSSGANVLTF.

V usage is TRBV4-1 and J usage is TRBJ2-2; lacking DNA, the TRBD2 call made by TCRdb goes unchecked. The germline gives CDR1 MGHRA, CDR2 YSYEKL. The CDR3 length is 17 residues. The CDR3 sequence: CASSQDRDSVNTGELFF.

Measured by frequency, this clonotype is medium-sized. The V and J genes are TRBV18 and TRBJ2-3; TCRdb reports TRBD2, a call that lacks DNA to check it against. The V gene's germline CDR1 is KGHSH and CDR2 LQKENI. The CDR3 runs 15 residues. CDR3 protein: CASSPLPLAGDTQYF.

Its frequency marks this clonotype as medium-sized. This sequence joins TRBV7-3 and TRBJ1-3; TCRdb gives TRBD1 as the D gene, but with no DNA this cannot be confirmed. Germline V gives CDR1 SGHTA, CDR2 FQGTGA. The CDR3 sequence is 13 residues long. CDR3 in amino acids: CASSPGQGDTIYF.

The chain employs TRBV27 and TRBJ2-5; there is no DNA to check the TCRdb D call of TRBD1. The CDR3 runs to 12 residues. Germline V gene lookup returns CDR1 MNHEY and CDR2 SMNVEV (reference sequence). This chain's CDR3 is CASSGREETQYF.

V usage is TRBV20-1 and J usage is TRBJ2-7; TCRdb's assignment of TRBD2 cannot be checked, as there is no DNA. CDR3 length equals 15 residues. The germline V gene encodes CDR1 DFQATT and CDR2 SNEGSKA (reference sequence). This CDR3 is CSARNSREGPHEQYF.

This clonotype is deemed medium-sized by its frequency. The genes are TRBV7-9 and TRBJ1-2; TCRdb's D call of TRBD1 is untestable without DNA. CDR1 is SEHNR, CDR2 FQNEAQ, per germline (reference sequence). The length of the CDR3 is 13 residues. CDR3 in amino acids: CASTLTGDDGYTF.

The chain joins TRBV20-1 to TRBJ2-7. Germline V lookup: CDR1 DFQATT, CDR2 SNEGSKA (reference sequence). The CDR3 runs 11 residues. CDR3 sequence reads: CSARSDREQYF.